This T cell receptor (beta chain) stems from a study of T cell responses to AZD1222 COVID-19 vaccine. Study in general: Samples with a second dose at about 4 or about 12 weeks were pooled together.

Sequencing used immunoSEQ multiplex PCR; TCRdb keeps in-frame clones, though not all of them. Seen here are about 120,000 clones, over 75% observed once, and the top ten hold less than 10%. For this clone: What it binds is unknown. The junction departs from germline at one end; a sequencing error may be responsible.

Study findings and constraints: Regions 160-218 and 743-854 dominated among vaccine-associated CD4 TCRs spanning spike. Reports say nearly half of spike-specific TCRs go after unmutated variant regions. Clonal diversity may have been underestimated, and the donors were mostly white British, with more females than males.

The CDR3 covers 16 residues. CDR1 is SGHNT, CDR2 YENEEA, per germline. The genes are TRBV11-3 and TRBJ2-5; no definite D call. The sequencing used peripheral blood, collected on day 0 of AZD1222 vaccination. This TCR was recovered from an adult in good health. The CDR3 region has the DNA TGTGCCAGCAGCTTAGGGGGATCTTCGGACGCAGAGGCCCAGTACTTC. This encodes CASSLGGSSDAEAQYF.